This section outlines one TCR beta chain sequence together with its context. Its specificity is not known. The sample is drawn from a study of cytomegalovirus exposure and HLA in healthy donors. Study-level points and caveats: Analysis performed later found approximately 17,000 TCR beta sequences associated with HLA alleles at 0.05 false discovery rate. The study recorded about 150 TCR beta chains that were cytomegalovirus-associated. TCR association rates varied by HLA locus in a later analysis, with DRB1 highest and HLA-C lowest.

The PCR had 60 Vbeta and 13 Jbeta primers. Repertoires were generated with immunoSEQ multiplex PCR, while TCRdb's copy carries only in-frame clones and drops some. Of roughly 160,000 clones listed, almost 85% are singletons. Germline assignment: CDR1 SNHLY and CDR2 FYNNEI. V was clipped by 11 bases and J by 4 bases; unmatched bases: 8. There are 15 residues in the CDR3. The donors were healthy bone marrow donors. The TCR comes from a boy aged 2 to 9 in good health and CMV-seronegative. Sequencing used PBMCs. The chain couples TRBV2 to TRBJ2-2, with 12 bases fitting TRBD2. DNA of the CDR3: TGTGCCGGACGGGGACTAGCGGGTGGCACCGGGGAGCTGTTTTTT. This codes for CAGRGLAGGTGELFF.